This T cell receptor (beta chain) was obtained from a study of T cell repertoires in cytomegalovirus infection. About the research overall: Public signatures in TCR beta pointed to CMV infection and matching HLA type. General observations from the study: Frequencies of public TCR beta families were cumulated, and this identified carriers of CMV plus the relevant HLA. HLA-C-restricted CMV clonotypes gave the most frequent clonotype in two of eight donors.

Trimming removed 6 bases from V and 10 bases from J, with 15 bases in between. The CDR3 runs to 12 residues. The germline V gene encodes CDR1 MNHEY and CDR2 SMNVEV (reference sequence). As regards this clonotype: Antigen: not known.

TCRdb passed the reads through MiXCR, listing each CDR3 protein once. This table has hundreds of thousands of distinct CDR3 sequences, almost 30% appearing once. Sample: cultured PBMCs, taken from culture after CMV antigen stimulation. The rearrangement joins TRBV27 to TRBJ1-2, with D possibly matching TRBD1 (6 bases). This TCR derives from a human donor in good health (CMV status not recorded). Some clones in this sample may be carry-over from other donors' samples. The DNA of the CDR3 is TGTGCCAGCAGAACCTCAGGGGAAGTCTACACCTTC. Residues: CASRTSGEVYTF.